A single sample is the source of the 15 T cell receptor beta chains below, sequenced in a study of PD-1 blockade in classical Hodgkin lymphoma. Regarding time point: newly diagnosed, previously untreated cHL patient sample. Researchers report purifying CD4+ T cells from thawed PBMCs by magnetic negative selection. TCRdb's table, derived via immunoSEQ multiplex PCR, lists solely in-frame clones and lacks some. The table shows about 24,000 clones, with less than 95% occurring only once. The sequenced sample was CD4+ T cells from blood. The receptor set was obtained from a human donor with classical Hodgkin lymphoma.

V usage is TRBV30 and J usage is TRBJ2-5; tentative D call: TRBD1 (5 bases). The J call may be mistaken, given a closer DNA end match to TRBJ2-7. The germline V gene has CDR1 GTSNPN and CDR2 SVGIG (reference sequence). This CDR3 is 13 amino acids long. CDR3 sequence: CAWSPGYSYEQYF. CDR3 in DNA: TGTGCCTGGAGTCCAGGGTACTCCTACGAGCAGTACTTC.

This chain connects TRBV28 to TRBJ1-6; unclear D gene. The ends were cut back, 6 bases at V and 2 bases at J, with 8 bases in the middle. This CDR3 contains 14 residues. Germline V lookup: CDR1 MDHEN, CDR2 SYDVKM. CDR3: CASSRQTYNSPLHF. Here the CDR3 DNA reads TGTGCCAGCAGCCGTCAGACCTATAATTCACCCCTCCACTTT.

The chain links TRBV7-2 to TRBJ1-2, with no clear D. V gave up 2 bases and J gave up 10 bases, with 11 bases separating them. The CDR3 totals 12 residues. Germline CDR1 SGHTA, CDR2 FQGNSA. CDR3 coding DNA: TGTGCCAGCAGCTTACCCTACCCCTTCTACACCTTC. Translated, it gives CASSLPYPFYTF.

In DNA form, the CDR3 reads TGTGCCAGCCGCAGGGGCCCAACCGGGGAGCTGTTTTTT. This sequence encodes CASRRGPTGELFF. The chain uses TRBV6-4 and TRBJ2-2, with D tentatively TRBD1 (6 bases). From germline, CDR1 is MRHNA and CDR2 SNTAGT. Trimming took 8 bases from V and 5 from J, leaving 12 bases between them. There are 13 residues in the CDR3.

The V and J genes are TRBV4-1 and TRBJ2-3; either TRBD1 or TRBD2 may supply D (6 bases each). The CDR3 is made up of 16 amino acids. Germline values: CDR1 MGHRA, CDR2 YSYEKL. The V end lost 0 bases, the J end lost 2 bases, and 12 bases lay between the germline ends. The CDR3 DNA reads as TGCGCCAGCAGCCAAGATAAGGGGGGCCTCACAGATACGCAGTATTTT. As protein: CASSQDKGGLTDTQYF.

This clone has a single count. This rearrangement joins TRBV5-8 to TRBJ2-5, with D hard to call. Germline V gives CDR1 SGHTS, CDR2 YDEGEE. This CDR3 spans 13 amino acids. Trimming left V 0 bases short and J 5 bases short, with 8 bases between. CDR3 bases: TGTGCCAGCAGCTTGGTGGGGTCGGAGACCCAGTACTTC. This encodes CASSLVGSETQYF.

This clone showed up just once. One end of the junction is discordant with germline, which a read error may explain. V gene TRBV6-6 combines with J gene TRBJ2-7; the match to TRBD1 covers 9 bases. The CDR3 totals 15 residues. Germline values: CDR1 MNHNY, CDR2 SVGAGI (reference sequence). The CDR3 DNA follows: TGTGCCAGCACTTACGGACAGGGGAGCTCCTACGAGCAGTACTTC. Its translation is CASTYGQGSSYEQYF.

J is TRBJ2-5 and V is TRBV5-1; 10 nucleotides match TRBD2. The CDR3 consists of 15 residues. From germline, CDR1 is SGHRS and CDR2 YFSETQ. V dropped 1 base and J dropped 1; count of bases not matched to a gene: 1. CDR3 in amino acids: CASSLLAGAQETQYF. The CDR3 nucleotides read TGCGCCAGCAGCTTGCTAGCGGGGGCCCAAGAGACCCAGTACTTC.

This clone was picked up one time. This chain uses TRBV5-1 with TRBJ2-5; no definite D call. V lost 4 bases to trimming and J lost 5 bases, with 12 bases between them. The CDR3 consists of 13 residues. The V gene's germline CDR1 is SGHRS and CDR2 YFSETQ. The CDR3: CASSPPAGETQYF. CDR3 nucleotides: TGCGCCAGCAGCCCTCCGGCCGGGGAGACCCAGTACTTC.

This chain joins TRBV19 and TRBJ1-1; TRBD1 might be the D (5 bases). CDR1 is LNHDA, CDR2 SQIVND, per germline (reference sequence). V was clipped by 2 bases and J by 6 bases, with 13 bases between them. This CDR3 spans 14 amino acids. The CDR3 sequence: CASSIFKGTAEAFF. CDR3 sequence (DNA): TGTGCCAGTAGTATATTTAAGGGGACCGCTGAAGCTTTCTTT.

The V gene is TRBV5-4, the J gene TRBJ1-4; 8 bases are shared with TRBD1. Germline trimming cut 3 bases from V and 5 bases from J; bases unmatched to any gene: 3. CDR3 size: 14 residues. Germline V gene data show CDR1 as SGHNT and CDR2 as YYREEE (reference sequence). The CDR3 loop reads CASSWDRTNEKLFF. CDR3 coding DNA: TGTGCCAGCAGCTGGGACAGGACGAATGAAAAACTGTTTTTT.

The chain links TRBV6-5 to TRBJ2-2, with a weak D call TRBD1 (5 bases). V was shortened by 8 bases and J by 4 bases, with 11 bases between the two germline ends. The V gene's germline CDR1 is MNHEY and CDR2 SVGAGI. This CDR3 is 13 amino acids long. The CDR3 protein is CASGAHRTGELFF. The CDR3 DNA follows: TGTGCCAGCGGGGCACATCGCACCGGGGAGCTGTTTTTT.

The chain links TRBV11-3 to TRBJ2-1; TRBD1 might be the D (5 bases). The CDR3 has 13 residues. The V end was cut by 5 bases, the J end by 13 bases, with 18 bases between. Per the germline V gene, CDR1 is SGHNT and CDR2 is YENEEA. Here the CDR3 reads CASSPPKGAHQFF. The CDR3 nucleotides are TGTGCCAGCAGCCCTCCTAAAGGGGCCCATCAGTTCTTC.

The chain links TRBV11-3 to TRBJ2-3; the D call may be TRBD1 or TRBD2 (6 bases each). Trimming left V 6 bases short and J 3 bases short, with 19 bases between. The CDR3 is 16 amino acids. Per germline, CDR1 SGHNT and CDR2 YENEEA. The CDR3 bases are TGTGCCAGCAGTTCGGGGAGGCAGGGGAGTACAGATACGCAGTATTTT. It translates to CASSSGRQGSTDTQYF. Full variable domain (rest looked up from reference TRBV11-3 and TRBJ2-3): EAGVVQSPRYKIIEKKQPVAFWCNPISGHNTLYWYLQNLGQGPELLIRYENEEAVDDSQLPKDRFSAERLKGVDSTLKIQPAELGDSAVYLCASSSGRQGSTDTQYFGPGTRLTVL.

The count of this clone is one. The chain links TRBV27 to TRBJ1-2; a weak D match, TRBD1 (6 bases). V was clipped by 5 bases and J by 5 bases, with 18 bases between them. There are 15 residues in the CDR3. CDR1 and CDR2 (germline): MNHEY, SMNVEV (reference sequence). The CDR3, as DNA: TGTGCCAGCAGTGCGTTTTTCGGGACACAGTATGGCTACACCTTC. Its translation: CASSAFFGTQYGYTF.